The sequence of this TCR beta chain was determined in a study of T cells in localized non-small cell lung cancer. Sequencing was performed with immunoSEQ multiplex PCR; in TCRdb, only in-frame clones are kept and a portion is missing. The data contain tens of thousands of clones, more than 75% of them singletons. The CDR3 extends over 15 amino acids. V was cut by 1 base and J by 0 bases, with 4 bases left in between. Per germline, CDR1 SEHNR and CDR2 FQNEAQ (reference sequence). The sequences come from peripheral blood, collected before any cancer treatment. This TCR was sampled from a male donor older than 55 with stage I squamous cell lung carcinoma. The chain has TRBV7-9 and TRBJ1-6, with D hard to call. CDR3 nucleotides: TGTGCCAGCAGCTTAGGGAGCTCCTATAATTCACCCCTCCACTTT. It yields the protein CASSLGSSYNSPLHF.